This T cell receptor (beta chain) is drawn from a study of post-analysis software for immune sequencing data. Study-wide points: Controls showed significantly higher normalized Chao1 diversity than did multiple sclerosis patients. Comparison of patients with controls showed roughly five TRBV segments more frequent in patients, TRBV5-6, TRBV5-1 and TRBV20-1 among them.

This CDR3 spans 11 amino acids. V dropped 7 bases and J dropped 6 bases, with 9 bases sitting between them. Germline lookup yields CDR1 SGHRS and CDR2 YFSETQ. About this clonotype itself: Its matching antigen is unknown.

Unique molecular identifiers were built into the TCR beta cDNA libraries. Input of about 0.9 to 10 million T cells yielded 400,000 to 550,000 cDNA molecules. TCRdb reanalysed the PCR reads using MiXCR and keeps one entry per CDR3 protein. The sample records almost 700,000 distinct CDR3 sequences, 59% being singletons. The source of this sequence is a girl aged 2-10 years with multiple sclerosis. Sample: blood. This chain joins TRBV5-1 and TRBJ2-3; D unclear. The CDR3 DNA sequence: TGCGCCAGCCGCGAAAGGGATACGCAGTATTTT. It encodes CASRERDTQYF.